The 10 T cell receptor beta chains below come from one sample, sequenced in a study of CD8+CD57+ T cells in acquired aplastic anemia. The authors sequenced patients whose flow cytometry had shown CD8+CD57+ cell expansion. Researchers used genomic DNA as the template to profile TCR beta VDJ and CDR3. Each CDR3 protein gets one entry after TCRdb re-called the reads with MiXCR. The data contain around 200,000 distinct CDR3 sequences, less than 60% of them singletons. The sequenced material came from sorted CD4+, CD8+, or CD8+CD57+ T cells (not recorded which) from PBMCs. Receptors were obtained from a human donor with aplastic anemia.

The chain combines TRBV10-3 with TRBJ1-2; TRBD1 agrees at 9 bases. Trimming removed 6 bases from V and 9 bases from J; junction bases left unmatched: 8. The CDR3 is made up of 13 amino acids. Per the germline V gene, CDR1 is ENHRY and CDR2 is SYGVKD. The CDR3 DNA follows: TGTGCCATCAGCCTGGGACAGGGCGAAAGCTACACCTTC. Translated: CAISLGQGESYTF.

This clonotype has at least ten counts. V is TRBV6-1 and J is TRBJ1-4, with D possibly being TRBD1 (6 bases). Germline V CDR1 and CDR2: MNHNS, SASEGT. The length of the CDR3 is 16 residues. V was cut by 6 bases and J by 6 bases, with 20 bases left in between. The DNA of the CDR3 is TGTGCCAGCAGCGGGACAAGCTTATCAGGGGATGAAAAACTGTTTTTT. Protein product: CASSGTSLSGDEKLFF.

V usage is TRBV15 and J usage is TRBJ1-1, with D hard to call. The germline CDR1 and CDR2 sequences are LNHNV and YYDKDF (reference sequence). The CDR3 extends over 12 amino acids. Trimming pared 1 base from V and 0 bases from J, leaving 0 bases between. The CDR3 here is CATSRVNTEAFF. The CDR3 region has the DNA TGTGCCACCAGCAGAGTGAACACTGAAGCTTTCTTT.

The chain employs TRBV12-3 or TRBV12-4 and TRBJ1-2; D is unclear. V lost 1 base and J lost 8, with 8 bases in between. The CDR3 runs 12 residues. The CDR3: CASSLGTGGYTF. The DNA of the CDR3 is TGTGCCAGCAGTTTAGGGACGGGCGGCTACACCTTC.

This clonotype was recorded at least ten times. The rearrangement joins TRBV30 to TRBJ1-2; no clear D. The germline CDR1 and CDR2 sequences are GTSNPN and SVGIG (reference sequence). Trimming stripped 4 bases from V and 10 bases from J, with 10 bases between. CDR3 length equals 10 residues. Written as DNA, the CDR3 is TGTGCCTGGAAGAGAGGGTCCTACACCTTC. It is translated as CAWKRGSYTF.

The table lists this clonotype with many counts. The V gene is TRBV7-9, the J gene TRBJ2-1; 9 bases agree with TRBD2. The germline gives CDR1 SEHNR, CDR2 FQNEAQ (reference sequence). The CDR3 loop spans 15 amino acids. Trimming took 9 bases from V and 6 from J; bases not matched to a gene: 12. As DNA, the CDR3 is TGTGCCAGTAGAGGGGGCGGGAGGGGACCCAATGAGCAGTTCTTC. This encodes CASRGGGRGPNEQFF.

CDR3 nucleotide sequence: TGTGCCAGCAGCTTAGGGACAGGGGGCCATCAGTACTTC. Translated: CASSLGTGGHQYF. The rearrangement uses TRBV7-2 and TRBJ2-7; 11 positions match TRBD1. V trimming: 1 base; J trimming: 10 bases; junction bases outside the gene matches: 3. Germline assignment: CDR1 SGHTA and CDR2 FQGNSA. The CDR3 runs 13 residues.

This clonotype was detected ten times or more. This sequence joins TRBV15 and TRBJ2-7, with 9 positions matching TRBD1. The germline V gene has CDR1 LNHNV and CDR2 YYDKDF (reference sequence). The CDR3 contains 15 residues. Trimming cost V 1 base and J 4 bases; bases outside gene matches: 5. CDR3 nucleotide sequence: TGTGCCACCAGCAGAGCGAAGGACAGGGGTTACGAGCAGTACTTC. As protein: CATSRAKDRGYEQYF.

This clonotype was seen a handful of times. The rearrangement joins TRBV24-1 to TRBJ1-5, with 7 bases fitting TRBD1. Losses at the gene ends were 7 bases for V and 2 bases for J; bases not matched to a gene: 4. There are 14 residues in the CDR3. Germline V gene sequence: CDR1 KGHDR, CDR2 SFDVKD. This chain's CDR3 is CATSSGTGNQPQHF. The CDR3 DNA sequence: TGTGCCACCAGCTCCGGGACAGGCAATCAGCCCCAGCATTTT.

The chain combines TRBV19 with TRBJ2-5, with 8 bases matching TRBD2. CDR3 length: 15 amino acids. Germline values: CDR1 LNHDA, CDR2 SQIVND (reference sequence). The junction had 9 bases not matched to a gene; V was cut back by 6 bases and J by 3 bases. In DNA form, the CDR3 reads TGTGCCAGTAGAGGTCCGGGAGGGGCAGAAGAGACCCAGTACTTC. It codes for CASRGPGGAEETQYF.